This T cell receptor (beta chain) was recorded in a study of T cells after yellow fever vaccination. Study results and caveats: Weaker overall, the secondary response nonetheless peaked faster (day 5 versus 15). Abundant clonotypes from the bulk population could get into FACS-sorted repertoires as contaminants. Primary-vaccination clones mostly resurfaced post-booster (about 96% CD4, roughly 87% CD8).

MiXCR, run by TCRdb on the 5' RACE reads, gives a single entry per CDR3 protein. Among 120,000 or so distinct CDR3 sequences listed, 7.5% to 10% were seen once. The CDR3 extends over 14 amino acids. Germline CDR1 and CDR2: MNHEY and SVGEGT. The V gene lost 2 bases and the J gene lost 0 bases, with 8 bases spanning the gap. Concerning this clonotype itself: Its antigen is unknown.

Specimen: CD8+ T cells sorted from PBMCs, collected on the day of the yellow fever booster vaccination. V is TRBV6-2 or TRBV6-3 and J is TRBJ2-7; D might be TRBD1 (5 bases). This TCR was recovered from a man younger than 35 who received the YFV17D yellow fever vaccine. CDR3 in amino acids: CASSYDRLSYEQYV. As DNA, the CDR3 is TGTGCCAGCAGTTACGACAGACTCTCCTACGAGCAGTACGTC.